The rows below give T cell receptor beta chains drawn from one sample of a study of blood T cell repertoires in COVID-19. Some clones are missing from TCRdb's copy, which holds only in-frame ones; the method was immunoSEQ multiplex PCR. This table holds under 300,000 clones, about four fifths found once. The sample taken for sequencing was peripheral blood. The receptors originated from a man aged 25 to 45 who had recovered from COVID-19. Both conserved end residues are part of each CDR3. D genes are given only for firm matches. Expanded clones get a size class; other rows say once, few or many, or leave the size out.

v_call	j_call	cdr3_length	d_call	clone_size	cdr3_nt	cdr3_aa
TRBV5-1	TRBJ2-5	16	TRBD2	once	TGCGCCAGCAGCTTGTCACTAGCGGGGATTCAAGAGACCCAGTACTTC	CASSLSLAGIQETQYF
TRBV27	TRBJ1-6	15	.	.	TGTGCCACCAAGACGGAGTCGTTGTATAATTCACCCCTCCACTTT	CATKTESLYNSPLHF
TRBV13	TRBJ2-7	17	TRBD2	.	TGTGCCAGCAGCCAAAGTAGGACTAGCGGGGGGGCATGGGAGCAGTACTTC	CASSQSRTSGGAWEQYF
TRBV18	TRBJ2-7	12	.	.	TGTGCCAGCTCACCGGAGATCTACGAGCAGTACTTC	CASSPEIYEQYF
TRBV3-1/TRBV3-2	TRBJ2-3	16	TRBD2	.	TGTGCCAGCAGCCAAGGTAGCGGGGGCCCGGGAGATACGCAGTATTTT	CASSQGSGGPGDTQYF
TRBV28	TRBJ1-5	15	TRBD1	.	TGTGCCAGCAGCTTCGGACAGGCGGGCAATCAGCCCCAGCATTTT	CASSFGQAGNQPQHF
TRBV6-1	TRBJ2-7	14	.	.	TGTGCCAGCAGTGAGATTCGGGGGTCCCACGAGCAGTACTTC	CASSEIRGSHEQYF
TRBV29-1	TRBJ2-5	13	.	.	TGCAGCGCTGGGGGCGGTGGTGGCGAGACCCAGTACTTC	CSAGGGGGETQYF
TRBV19	TRBJ1-5	16	TRBD1	.	TGTGCCAGTAGTTCCCACGGACAGGGAGGGTATCAGCCCCAGCATTTT	CASSSHGQGGYQPQHF
TRBV15	TRBJ2-7	15	.	.	TGTGCCACCAGCAGAGATGGAGGGCTGCCATACGAGCAGTACTTC	CATSRDGGLPYEQYF
TRBV3-1/TRBV3-2	TRBJ1-3	15	.	.	TGTGCCAGCAGCCAGAACGCAGGAGGTCGAAACACCATATATTTT	CASSQNAGGRNTIYF
TRBV5-1	TRBJ2-7	12	.	once	TGCGCCAGCAGCAGGTACCTAGGAGAGCAGTACTTC	CASSRYLGEQYF
TRBV3-1/TRBV3-2	TRBJ2-5	16	TRBD2	.	TGTGCCAGCTCCAGGGGGGGGCTAGCGGGGCTGGAGACCCAGTACTTC	CASSRGGLAGLETQYF
TRBV7-9	TRBJ2-7	13	.	few	TGTGCCAGCAGCATACAGGACTCCTACGAGCAGTACTTC	CASSIQDSYEQYF
TRBV11-3	TRBJ2-1	15	TRBD2	.	TGTGCCAGCAGCTTGACTAGCGGGCGGGTCGATGAGCAGTTCTTC	CASSLTSGRVDEQFF
TRBV19	TRBJ2-3	15	TRBD2	.	TGTGCCAGTAGTATAGCAGCGGGGGGCACAGATACGCAGTATTTT	CASSIAAGGTDTQYF
TRBV3-1/TRBV3-2	TRBJ2-4	14	TRBD1	.	TGTGCCAGCAGCCTCGGGACAGGCAAAAACATTCAGTACTTC	CASSLGTGKNIQYF
TRBV5-5	TRBJ1-2	15	TRBD1	.	TGTGCCAGCAGCTCGCTACCGGGACAGGGGACATTCTACACCTTC	CASSSLPGQGTFYTF
TRBV5-1	TRBJ2-3	16	TRBD2	.	TGCGCCAGCAGCTTGGGGACTAGCGGGGCGCCGGATACGCAGTATTTT	CASSLGTSGAPDTQYF
TRBV6-5	TRBJ1-5	13	.	.	TGTGCCAGCAGGCAGGGCGGCAATCAGCCCCAGCATTTT	CASRQGGNQPQHF
TRBV3-1/TRBV3-2	TRBJ2-3	16	TRBD2	.	TGTGCCAGCAGCCAAGAAGGTAAAGCGGGGGCGGATACGCAGTATTTT	CASSQEGKAGADTQYF
TRBV7-9	TRBJ2-7	16	TRBD1	.	TGTGCCAGCAGCATTGAACAGGGGGCGAGTCCCTATCGGCAGTACTTC	CASSIEQGASPYRQYF
TRBV5-1	TRBJ2-3	12	.	.	TGCGCCAGCAGCGGGGAGGCAGATACGCAGTATTTT	CASSGEADTQYF
TRBV7-2	TRBJ2-1	15	.	.	TGTGCCAGCAGCTTAAGTATGGAGGGTCACAATGAGCAGTTCTTC	CASSLSMEGHNEQFF
TRBV5-1	TRBJ1-5	14	TRBD1	.	TGCGCCAGCAGCCCGGGACAGGTAGATCAGCCCCAGCATTTT	CASSPGQVDQPQHF
TRBV7-3	TRBJ2-7	15	TRBD2	.	TGTGCCAGCAGCTTGGTCGGCGGGGGAATCTACGAGCAGTACTTC	CASSLVGGGIYEQYF
TRBV5-4	TRBJ2-7	13	.	.	TGTGCCAGCAGCGCCCCCAGGGCCTACGAGCAGTACTTC	CASSAPRAYEQYF
TRBV6-5	TRBJ1-2	14	TRBD1	once	TGTGCCAGCAGTTACAGGGGGCGGTTCGGTGGCTACACCTTC	CASSYRGRFGGYTF
TRBV5-4	TRBJ2-5	13	.	.	TGTGCCAGCAGCTTGGTACTAGAAGAGACCCAGTACTTC	CASSLVLEETQYF
TRBV24-1	TRBJ2-5	14	TRBD1	.	TGTGCCACCAGTGACCCGGGACAGGACGAGACCCAGTACTTC	CATSDPGQDETQYF
TRBV6-5	TRBJ1-6	15	.	.	TGTGCCAGCATGCGAACTTTGGGGACTGGTTCACCCCTCCACTTT	CASMRTLGTGSPLHF